A single T cell receptor (beta chain) is shown here with its context. Antigen specificity is unknown. Clones were sequenced by immunoSEQ multiplex PCR, and TCRdb holds only the in-frame ones, with some missing. The top ten clones hold around 5.5% of a sample with 330,000 or so clones, 85% to 90% of them seen once. V dropped 5 bases and J dropped 8 bases, with 16 bases sitting between them. Germline V CDR1 and CDR2: SGHTA, FQGTGA. This CDR3 is built from 14 residues. The source of the sample is a study of Ad26.COV2.S vaccination and SARS-CoV-2 variants. Specified treatment: around 19 received Ad26.COV2.S at low or high dose, single or two shots; several received placebo; per-sample allocation not given. Sampling was done on day 63 after the first vaccine or placebo injection. Findings and caveats of the study: Estimates derived from TCR breadth and depth analyses may have underestimated total T cell responses.

J is TRBJ2-1 and V is TRBV7-3; D perhaps matches TRBD2 (6 bases). This TCR derives from a person aged 18-60 years who received the Ad26.COV2.S COVID-19 vaccine or a placebo. The material sequenced was peripheral blood, taken in a trial of Ad26.COV2.S vaccine versus placebo. The CDR3 reads CASSGRAGFHEQFF. The DNA for the CDR3 is TGTGCCAGCAGCGGGCGAGCGGGTTTCCATGAGCAGTTCTTC.